This entry describes one T cell receptor beta chain. Its antigen remains unknown. This sample was included in a study of graft-versus-host responses after intestinal transplantation. General study points: Marrow from the recipient contained GvH clones, some of which had appeared first in ileum or blood.

Some clones are missing from TCRdb's copy, which holds only in-frame ones; the method was immunoSEQ multiplex PCR. The table has just under 90,000 clones, around four fifths seen once. The V gene's germline CDR1 is SGHAT and CDR2 FQNNGV. With 0 bases clipped from V and 4 bases from J, the junction kept 3 bases outside the gene matches. The CDR3 consists of 15 residues. The sequencing used unstimulated CD8+ T cells sorted from spleen or lymph node cells, collected before intestinal transplant. The sequence came from a human donor who received an intestinal transplant. This chain uses TRBV11-2 with TRBJ1-3; 7 bases fit TRBD1. DNA of the CDR3: TGTGCCAGCAGCTTAGACTCAGGGGGAGGAAACACCATATATTTT. Its protein product is CASSLDSGGGNTIYF.